The 10 T cell receptor beta chains below come from one sample, sequenced in a study of T-cell reconstitution after alpha-beta-depleted transplantation in children. Unique molecular identifiers were incorporated into the prepared TCRbeta library. TCRdb re-analysed the PCR reads in MiXCR, keeping a single row per CDR3 protein. The sample consists of 700,000 to 950,000 distinct CDR3 sequences, 15% to 20% of them appearing once. Sample: PBMCs, mostly from graft donor cells, taken 360 days after TCRalphabeta/CD19-depleted stem cell transplant. These TCRs come from a male patient between 5 and 17 years old who had a stem cell transplant for acute lymphoblastic leukemia, so the T cells may come from the graft donor.

The sample holds a few counts of this clonotype. The junction differs from germline at one of its ends, possibly a read error. The V gene is TRBV29-1, the J gene TRBJ2-7, with D unresolved. The CDR3 is made up of 10 amino acids. Germline CDR1 is SQVTM and CDR2 is ANQGSEA. The CDR3 is CSVESEIGHF. The CDR3 coding sequence is TGCAGCGTTGAATCGGAGATCGGGCACTTC.

This clonotype occurred many times. This chain joins TRBV15 and TRBJ2-1, with D possibly called TRBD1 or TRBD2 (5 bases each). Per germline, CDR1 LNHNV and CDR2 YYDKDF (reference sequence). The germline V and J ends were trimmed by 2 bases and 7 bases, with 15 bases remaining between them. There are 15 residues in the CDR3. The DNA for the CDR3 is TGTGCCACCAGCAGATTACTCGGATGGGGGAATGAGCAGTTCTTC. Encoded protein: CATSRLLGWGNEQFF. The whole variable domain, remainder taken from reference TRBV15 and TRBJ2-1, is DAMVIQNPRYQVTQFGKPVTLSCSQTLNHNVMYWYQQKSSQAPKLLFHYYDKDFNNEADTPDNFQSRRPNTSFCFLDIRSPGLGDTAMYLCATSRLLGWGNEQFFGPGTRLTVL.

The table lists this clonotype with a few counts. The rearrangement joins TRBV7-3 to TRBJ2-3; D uncertain. The germline V and J ends were trimmed by 2 bases and 6 bases, with 9 bases remaining between them. Germline lookup yields CDR1 SGHTA and CDR2 FQGTGA. The CDR3 totals 13 residues. In nucleotides, the CDR3 is TGTGCCAGCAGCTTAGTGGGCAGGGATACGCAGTATTTT. Protein product: CASSLVGRDTQYF. Complete variable domain (other parts from reference TRBV7-3 and TRBJ2-3): GAGVSQTPSNKVTEKGKYVELRCDPISGHTALYWYRQSLGQGPEFLIYFQGTGAADDSGLPNDRFFAVRPEGSVSTLKIQRTERGDSAVYLCASSLVGRDTQYFGPGTRLTVL.

This clonotype came up many times. V usage is TRBV7-9 and J usage is TRBJ2-3, with a tentative D call TRBD2 (6 bases). V was cut by 4 bases and J by 3 bases, with 8 bases left in between. Looked up from germline, CDR1 is SEHNR and CDR2 is FQNEAQ (reference sequence). The length of the CDR3 is 13 residues. As DNA, the CDR3 is TGTGCCAGCAGCTCGAGCGGGACAGATACGCAGTATTTT. Protein sequence: CASSSSGTDTQYF.

This clonotype was found a few times. The chain links TRBV12-3 or TRBV12-4 to TRBJ1-6; 10 bases are a match to TRBD1. J was trimmed by 8 bases and V by 2 bases; bases with no gene match: 9. The CDR3 is 17 residues long. The CDR3 coding sequence is TGTGCCAGCAGTTTATTGGGGGACAGGGGCGGTGATTCACCCCTCCACTTT. Translation: CASSLLGDRGGDSPLHF.

This rearrangement joins TRBV7-4 to TRBJ2-2, with 9 bases fitting TRBD2. There are 18 residues in the CDR3. Germline V gene sequence: CDR1 SGHVT, CDR2 SQSDAQ. The V and J ends lost 5 bases and 2 bases, in that order; junction bases with no gene match: 12. The chain's CDR3 is CASSRLGVAGVNTGELFF. CDR3 bases: TGTGCCAGCAGCCGATTAGGGGTAGCGGGAGTAAACACCGGGGAGCTGTTTTTT.

The gene calls are TRBV25-1 and TRBJ2-6; TRBD1 matches 7 bases. The CDR3 is 17 residues long. Germline V lookup: CDR1 MGHDK, CDR2 SYGVNS. J gave up 2 bases and V 1 base, and 5 bases lay outside the gene matches. CDR3 sequence: CASSEWPDRAGANVLTF. The CDR3, as DNA: TGTGCCAGCAGTGAATGGCCCGACAGGGCTGGGGCCAACGTCCTGACTTTC.

A note on this clonotype: One junction end disagrees with the germline gene, perhaps due to a read error. J is TRBJ2-5 and V is TRBV2; TRBD2 matches at 14 bases. Germline assignment: CDR1 SNHLY and CDR2 FYNNEI. CDR3 size: 19 residues. The chain's CDR3 is CTSCLLGLKTSGRGETQYF. CDR3 DNA: TGTACCAGCTGTTTATTGGGCCTAAAGACTAGCGGGAGGGGAGAGACCCAGTACTTC.

V gene TRBV12-3 or TRBV12-4 combines with J gene TRBJ2-7, with D tentatively TRBD2 (5 bases). V gave up 5 bases and J gave up 8 bases, with 16 bases separating them. The CDR3 contains 13 residues. The CDR3 DNA follows: TGTGCCAGCAGTCTAAGGACTGCACTGCAGCAGTACTTC. Translating gives CASSLRTALQQYF.

This clonotype was picked up a small number of times. CDR3 coding DNA: TGTGCCAGCAGTTGGACCGGGCGCAGTGGACCTGAAGCTTTCTTT. Translation: CASSWTGRSGPEAFF. The chain carries TRBV6-5 and TRBJ1-1; the D is unclear. V shed 4 bases and J shed 6 bases, with 18 bases lying between them. Per the germline V gene, CDR1 is MNHEY and CDR2 is SVGAGI. The CDR3 contains 15 residues.